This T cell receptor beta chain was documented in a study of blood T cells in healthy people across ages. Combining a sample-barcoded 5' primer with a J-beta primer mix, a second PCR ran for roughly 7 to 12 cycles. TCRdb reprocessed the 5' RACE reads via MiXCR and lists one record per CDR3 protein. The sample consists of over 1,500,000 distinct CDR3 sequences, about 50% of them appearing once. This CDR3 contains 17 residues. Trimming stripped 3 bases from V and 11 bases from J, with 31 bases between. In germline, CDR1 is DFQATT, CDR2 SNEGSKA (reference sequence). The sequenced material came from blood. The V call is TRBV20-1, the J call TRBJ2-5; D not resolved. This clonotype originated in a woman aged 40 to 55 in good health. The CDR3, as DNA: TGCAGTGCTAGGAATCGGGCGAAGGAGAGCTCCTACAATGAGCAGTACTTC. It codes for CSARNRAKESSYNEQYF.